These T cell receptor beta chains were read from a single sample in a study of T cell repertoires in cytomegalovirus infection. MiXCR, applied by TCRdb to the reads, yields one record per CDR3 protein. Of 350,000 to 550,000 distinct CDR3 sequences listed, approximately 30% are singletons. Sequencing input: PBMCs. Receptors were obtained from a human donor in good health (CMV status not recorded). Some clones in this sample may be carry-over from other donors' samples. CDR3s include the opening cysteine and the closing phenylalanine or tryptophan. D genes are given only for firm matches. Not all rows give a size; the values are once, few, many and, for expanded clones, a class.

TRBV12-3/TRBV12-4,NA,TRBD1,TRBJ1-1,TGTGCCAGAGGCCCCGGGACAGCGAACACTGAAGCGTTCTTT,CARGPGTANTEAFF
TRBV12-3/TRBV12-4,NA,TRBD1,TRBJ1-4,TGTGCCAGCAGTTCATCGGAGGGGGCGCGAGGTGAAAAACTGTTTTTT,CASSSSEGARGEKLFF
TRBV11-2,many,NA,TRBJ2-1,TGTGCCAGCAGCTTAAAACTTTCCTGGGACTACAATGAGCAGTTCTTC,CASSLKLSWDYNEQFF
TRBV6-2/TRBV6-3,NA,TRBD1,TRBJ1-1,TGTGCCAGCAATAGGCAGGGGGGGACTGAAGCTTTCTTT,CASNRQGGTEAFF
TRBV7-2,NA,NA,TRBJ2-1,TGTGCCAGCAGCTTCGTGTGGAATGAGCAGTTCTTC,CASSFVWNEQFF
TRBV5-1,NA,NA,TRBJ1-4,TGCGCCAGCAGCTTGGCGTCAGGGCTTAATGAAAAACTGTTTTTT,CASSLASGLNEKLFF
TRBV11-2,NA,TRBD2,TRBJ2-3,TGTGCCAGCAGCTTGGGACAGCGGGGGGGAAACACAGATACGCAGTATTTT,CASSLGQRGGNTDTQYF
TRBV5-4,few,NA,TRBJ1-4,TGTGCCAGCAGCTTGGTGGGGGGAGCTAATGAAAAACTGTTTTTT,CASSLVGGANEKLFF
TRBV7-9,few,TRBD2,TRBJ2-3,TGTGCCAGCAGCTCCTCGGAGACTAGCGGGGGCTCAGACACAGATACGCAGTATTTT,CASSSSETSGGSDTDTQYF
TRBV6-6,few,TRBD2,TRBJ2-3,TGTGCCAGCAGTGGACGGGGACTAGCGACAGATACGCAGTATTTT,CASSGRGLATDTQYF
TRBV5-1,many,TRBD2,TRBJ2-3,TGCGCCAGCAGCTTGGAGGCGGGGGGCCACACAGATACGCAGTATTTT,CASSLEAGGHTDTQYF
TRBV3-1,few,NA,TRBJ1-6,TGTGCCAGCAGCCCGCTTGGGGGGTCTAATTCACCCCTCCACTTT,CASSPLGGSNSPLHF
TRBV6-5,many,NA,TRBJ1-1,TGTGCCAGCAGTTTCGCACAGGGCGGAGGAACTGAAGCTTTCTTT,CASSFAQGGGTEAFF
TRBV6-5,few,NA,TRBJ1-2,TGTGCCAGCAGTTACCGAGGGATGAACTATGGCTACACCTTC,CASSYRGMNYGYTF
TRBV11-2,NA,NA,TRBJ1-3,TGTGCCAGAAGGGCTGGGGGGTCTTTAATCACCATATATTTT,CARRAGGSLITIYF
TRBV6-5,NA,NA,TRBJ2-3,TGTGCCAGCCCATGGGGGAGCTGTGTCCCCACAGATACGCAGTATTTT,CASPWGSCVPTDTQYF
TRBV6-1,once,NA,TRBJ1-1,TGTGCCAGCAGTGAAGGGACAGCGAACACTGAAGCTGTCTTT,CASSEGTANTEAVF